This TCR beta chain was sequenced during a study of shared clonotypes between healthy human individuals. Some clones are missing from TCRdb's copy, which holds only in-frame ones; the method was immunoSEQ multiplex PCR. The sample gives 1.6 million or so clones, roughly 96% of which show up once; roughly 1.2% is in the top ten. CDR1 and CDR2 (germline): SGHDN, FVKESK. V was cut by 2 bases and J by 0 bases, with 13 bases left in between. The CDR3 sequence is 17 residues long. The rearrangement joins TRBV14 to TRBJ1-4; D is unclear. Sequenced input: naive CD4+ T cells sorted from blood. Subset of the sample: CD45RA+ positively selected. The sequence was collected from a man under 40 in good health. DNA for the CDR3: TGTGCCAGCAGCCAACGGACTTGGACGGCAACTAATGAAAAACTGTTTTTT. Residues: CASSQRTWTATNEKLFF.